A single sample is the source of the 21 T cell receptor beta chains below, sequenced in a study of post-analysis software for immune sequencing data (dated by TCRdb to between 2015 and 2017). The library came from PCR. Sequencer: Illumina HiSeq 2500. To reduce PCR and sequencing biases, unique molecular identifiers were built into the TCR beta cDNA libraries. The public reads were run again by TCRdb, first through fastp at Q25 and then through MiXCR, and only productive beta chains were kept. Rows with one shared CDR3 protein collapse into an entry with the most common genes and DNA. The sample table contains some 370,000 distinct CDR3 sequences; only one count was recorded for approximately 33% of them. The leading ten clones occupy roughly 12% of the sample. Study-level results and caveats: Significantly higher frequencies in patients than in controls were found for about five TRBV segments, including TRBV5-6, TRBV5-1 and TRBV20-1.

Antigen specificity for these receptors is unknown. Sample: blood. The receptors shown here come from a girl under 18 with multiple sclerosis.

This clonotype was detected only a few times. The chain employs TRBV20-1 and TRBJ2-3; 16 bases are a match to TRBD2. Germline V gene data show CDR1 as DFQATT and CDR2 as SNEGSKA (reference sequence). The J segment lost 4 bases and the V segment lost 3 bases, leaving 1 base of the junction unmatched. The CDR3 has 15 amino acids. CDR3 sequence: CSASGTSGGADTQYF. CDR3 nucleotides: TGCAGTGCTAGCGGGACTAGCGGGGGGGCAGATACGCAGTATTTT.

The V and J genes are TRBV4-1 and TRBJ2-3, with 7 bases that match TRBD2. This CDR3 has 19 residues. Germline CDR1 reads MGHRA; CDR2 reads YSYEKL. J lost 0 bases, V lost 3 bases, and 15 bases had no gene match. The CDR3 is CASSQILTGGLTSTDTQYF. For the CDR3, the DNA is TGCGCCAGCAGCCAGATACTAACGGGGGGTCTAACTAGCACAGATACGCAGTATTTT.

CDR3 sequence reads: CAISDEGTSYEQYF. CDR3 nucleotide sequence: TGTGCCATCAGTGATGAAGGGACTTCCTACGAGCAGTACTTC. This sequence joins TRBV10-3 and TRBJ2-7; perhaps TRBD2 as D (6 bases). The CDR3 loop spans 14 amino acids. V was cut by 3 bases and J by 1 base, with 10 bases left in between. Per germline, CDR1 ENHRY and CDR2 SYGVKD.

This clonotype occurred a few times. V gene TRBV7-9 combines with J gene TRBJ2-7, with a weak D call TRBD1 (6 bases). Germline values: CDR1 SEHNR, CDR2 FQNEAQ (reference sequence). Trimming removed 1 base at V and 2 bases at J, with 15 bases between. The CDR3 consists of 16 residues. The CDR3 coding sequence is TGTGCCAGCAGCTTAGTCGCGACAGGTGGGGCCTACGAGCAGTACTTC. Its protein product is CASSLVATGGAYEQYF.

This clonotype was detected only a few times. The chain uses TRBV27 and TRBJ2-7; D possibly corresponds to TRBD2 (6 bases). V lost 4 bases and J 2 bases, leaving 15 bases between the germline ends. The CDR3 sequence is 15 residues long. Germline values: CDR1 MNHEY, CDR2 SMNVEV (reference sequence). CDR3 nucleotides: TGTGCCAGCAGTTCCCTTCCGGGGGTCACCTACGAGCAGTACTTC. This sequence encodes CASSSLPGVTYEQYF.

In this sample, this clonotype turned up a few times. The rearrangement joins TRBV10-3 to TRBJ2-5; possibly TRBD1 for D (5 bases). The length of the CDR3 is 14 residues. Deletions cut 3 bases from V and 5 bases from J, with 13 bases between. The germline V gene has CDR1 ENHRY and CDR2 SYGVKD. Here the CDR3 DNA reads TGTGCCATCAGTGACTCAGGGTCGCTGGAGACCCAGTACTTC. Its translation: CAISDSGSLETQYF.

The chain couples TRBV28 to TRBJ2-3; 7 bases agree with TRBD1. The CDR3 consists of 15 residues. V was pared by 4 bases and J by 0 bases, with 4 bases of the junction left unmatched. Per germline, CDR1 MDHEN and CDR2 SYDVKM. CDR3 sequence (DNA): TGTGCCAGCAGTTATATACAGGGGAGCACAGATACGCAGTATTTT. The encoded protein is CASSYIQGSTDTQYF.

The rearrangement links TRBV7-2 to TRBJ2-7; perhaps TRBD2 as D (6 bases). Germline-derived CDR1 and CDR2 are SGHTA and FQGNSA. Trimming took 5 bases from V and 0 from J, leaving 14 bases between them. CDR3 size: 15 residues. The CDR3: CASSRGGRGSYEQYF. The CDR3 coding sequence is TGTGCCAGCAGCCGTGGAGGGCGGGGCTCCTACGAGCAGTACTTC.

The V gene is TRBV15, the J gene TRBJ2-3; tentatively, D is TRBD1 or TRBD2 (5 bases each). Germline CDR1 is LNHNV and CDR2 is YYDKDF (reference sequence). V was pared by 0 bases and J by 2 bases, with 15 bases between. The CDR3 extends over 17 amino acids. The CDR3 DNA reads as TGTGCCACCAGCAGAGATGAACCTTGGGGGAACACAGATACGCAGTATTTT. Encoded protein: CATSRDEPWGNTDTQYF.

This chain links TRBV18 with TRBJ2-7; a weak D match, TRBD2 (6 bases). V lost 3 bases and J 3 bases, leaving 12 bases between the germline ends. CDR1 is KGHSH, CDR2 LQKENI, per germline. This CDR3 contains 14 residues. DNA of the CDR3: TGTGCCAGCTCACCGAGCAGCGGGCGCTACGAGCAGTACTTC. Translated, it gives CASSPSSGRYEQYF.

The genes are TRBV7-3 and TRBJ1-2; TRBD1 might be the D (5 bases). The length of the CDR3 is 13 residues. V was shortened by 3 bases and J by 7 bases, with 12 bases between the two germline ends. The V gene's germline CDR1 is SGHTA and CDR2 FQGTGA. Written as DNA, the CDR3 is TGTGCCAGCAGCTTCCAACAGGAAAGTGGCTACACCTTC. It translates to CASSFQQESGYTF.

The sample holds a few counts of this clonotype. The chain joins TRBV9 to TRBJ2-2; 12 positions agree with TRBD2. This CDR3 has 16 amino acids. Looked up from germline, CDR1 is SGDLS and CDR2 is YYNGEE. The V segment lost 0 bases and the J segment 7 bases; nucleotides outside the gene matches: 4. The CDR3 loop reads CASSVGLAGDGGELFF. Written as DNA, the CDR3 is TGTGCCAGCAGCGTAGGACTAGCGGGGGATGGCGGGGAGCTGTTTTTT.

The chain couples TRBV7-8 to TRBJ2-4, with 7 bases that match TRBD1. The V gene end was trimmed by 1 base and the J gene end by 0 bases; junction bases not matched to a gene: 3. This CDR3 has 16 residues. CDR1 SGHVS and CDR2 FQNEAQ come from the germline V gene. Here the CDR3 DNA reads TGTGCCAGCAGCTTAGGCAGGGGGTTAGCCAAAAACATTCAGTACTTC. It encodes CASSLGRGLAKNIQYF.

V gene TRBV12-3 or TRBV12-4 combines with J gene TRBJ2-5; TRBD1 matches 9 bases. This CDR3 comprises 17 residues. Trimming took 6 bases from V and 0 from J; bases not matched to a gene: 11. CDR3 in DNA: TGTGCCAGCAGCCGTCCTGGGACAGGGAAAGACCAAGAGACCCAGTACTTC. This encodes CASSRPGTGKDQETQYF.

The sample holds a few counts of this clonotype. The chain is built from TRBV5-5 and TRBJ1-2; the match to TRBD1 covers 12 bases. The germline V gene has CDR1 SGHKS and CDR2 YYEKEE (reference sequence). The CDR3 is made up of 16 amino acids. The junction had 7 bases not matched to a gene; V was cut back by 2 bases and J by 5 bases. Written as DNA, the CDR3 is TGTGCCAGCAGCTTAGGGGACAGGGGGCAATCTTATGGCTACACCTTC. Translation: CASSLGDRGQSYGYTF.

This rearrangement joins TRBV12-3 or TRBV12-4 to TRBJ1-3; no definite D call. The CDR3 loop spans 12 amino acids. Trimming pared 3 bases from V and 6 bases from J, leaving 6 bases between. This CDR3 reads CASSFGSNTIYF. As DNA, the CDR3 is TGTGCCAGCAGTTTTGGGTCAAACACCATATATTTT.

The CDR3 loop is CASSEVGGDTEAFF. DNA of the CDR3: TGTGCCAGCAGTGAAGTAGGAGGTGACACTGAAGCTTTCTTT. The V and J genes are TRBV6-1 and TRBJ1-1; no definite D call. The germline V gene encodes CDR1 MNHNS and CDR2 SASEGT. V lost 1 base and J lost 3, with 9 bases in between. The CDR3 runs to 14 residues.

The chain links TRBV15 to TRBJ2-3; D is unclear. V lost 5 bases and J 0 bases, leaving 12 bases between the germline ends. The germline V gene encodes CDR1 LNHNV and CDR2 YYDKDF (reference sequence). The CDR3 spans 15 residues. The CDR3 sequence: CATSPGHTSTDTQYF. CDR3 in DNA: TGTGCCACCAGCCCGGGCCACACTAGCACAGATACGCAGTATTTT.

CDR3 sequence (DNA): TGTGCCAGCAGTCCCCCCAACCTAAGCACAGATACGCAGTATTTT. Protein: CASSPPNLSTDTQYF. The chain carries TRBV12-3 or TRBV12-4 and TRBJ2-3; D remains ambiguous. The CDR3 has 15 amino acids. V gave up 5 bases and J gave up 0 bases, with 12 bases separating them.

The chain uses TRBV7-2 and TRBJ2-7; 11 bases match TRBD2. The J call is doubtful: the DNA matches TRBJ2-5 better. There are 16 residues in the CDR3. The V gene's germline CDR1 is SGHTA and CDR2 FQGNSA. CDR3 amino acids: CASSPRLAGRGETQYF. Written as DNA, the CDR3 is TGTGCCAGCAGCCCTCGACTAGCGGGGAGGGGGGAGACCCAGTACTTC.

This clonotype showed up just once. The chain combines TRBV5-1 with TRBJ1-2; D remains ambiguous. The CDR3 has 16 amino acids. The V gene's germline CDR1 is SGHRS and CDR2 YFSETQ. The V and J ends lost 3 bases and 6 bases respectively, with 21 bases between them. This CDR3 is CASSSPGLRELDGYTF. The CDR3 DNA follows: TGCGCCAGCAGCTCGCCCGGGCTGAGGGAACTGGATGGCTACACCTTC.